These 10 T cell receptor beta chains were sequenced from one sample in a study of CD8 T cells in Susac syndrome. Reverse transcription of roughly 0.5 to 1 ug RNA used random hexamers. TCRdb processed the immunoSEQ multiplex PCR reads anew with MiXCR; each CDR3 protein has one entry. Of roughly 200,000 distinct CDR3 sequences detected, just under 95% appear once; the ten largest clones hold around 0.095%. Sequencing was carried out using CD4+ T cells from PBMCs. The receptors were gathered from a human donor with Susac syndrome.

The chain employs TRBV6-4 and TRBJ2-4; either TRBD1 or TRBD2 may supply D (5 bases each). Germline CDR1 and CDR2: MRHNA and SNTAGT. V lost 4 bases and J 4 bases, leaving 11 bases between the germline ends. The CDR3 is 14 amino acids. The CDR3 DNA sequence: TGTGCCAGCAGTGGAACGGGACGGAAAAACATTCAGTACTTC. Its protein product is CASSGTGRKNIQYF.

This clonotype was seen just once. The chain carries TRBV12-3 or TRBV12-4 and TRBJ2-1; 11 bases are a match to TRBD2. The CDR3 length is 15 residues. The V and J ends lost 5 bases and 3 bases, in that order; junction bases with no gene match: 3. The CDR3 protein is CASSVLAGVYNEQFF. In DNA, the CDR3 is TGTGCCAGCAGTGTACTAGCGGGGGTCTACAATGAGCAGTTCTTC.

The CDR3 DNA sequence: TGTGCCAGCTCACCTGCCGGGGAGCTGTTTTTT. This encodes CASSPAGELFF. This chain links TRBV18 with TRBJ2-2; D uncertain. Germline V gene sequence: CDR1 KGHSH, CDR2 LQKENI. Trimming shortened V by 3 bases and J by 6 bases, and 2 bases separated the two germline ends. The CDR3 is 11 amino acids.

The chain carries TRBV25-1 and TRBJ2-2, with D unclear. V was shortened by 2 bases and J by 0 bases, with 7 bases between the two germline ends. Germline-derived CDR1 and CDR2 are MGHDK and SYGVNS. The CDR3 is 15 amino acids. CDR3 coding DNA: TGTGCCAGCAGTGAACTGGGGACGAACACCGGGGAGCTGTTTTTT. This sequence encodes CASSELGTNTGELFF.

V gene TRBV5-1 combines with J gene TRBJ2-1, with TRBD2 matching 10 bases. The J segment lost 10 bases and the V segment lost 7 bases, leaving 5 bases of the junction unmatched. The CDR3 has 12 amino acids. CDR1 and CDR2 (germline): SGHRS, YFSETQ. DNA of the CDR3: TGCGCCAGCCTGGGACTAGCGAACGAGCAGTTCTTC. Translated, it gives CASLGLANEQFF.

The CDR3 spells CASSVNPGEPQHF. The CDR3 DNA follows: TGTGCCAGCAGCGTAAACCCAGGGGAGCCCCAGCATTTT. The rearrangement joins TRBV9 to TRBJ1-5; TRBD1 might be the D (6 bases). The CDR3 is 13 residues long. Between the trimmed V and J ends, which lost 1 base and 8 bases, there was a span of 10 bases. CDR1 is SGDLS, CDR2 YYNGEE, per germline.

A few counts support this clonotype. J is TRBJ1-1 and V is TRBV12-3 or TRBV12-4, with a weak D call TRBD1 (6 bases). V lost 4 bases to trimming and J lost 1 base, with 10 bases between them. The CDR3 is 14 residues long. CDR3 residues: CASSSPGANTEAFF. Here the CDR3 DNA reads TGTGCCAGCAGTTCTCCAGGGGCGAACACTGAAGCTTTCTTT.

This clonotype was observed a single time. The chain has TRBV15 and TRBJ2-4, with 15 bases that match TRBD2. Unmatched junction bases numbered 13, after V lost 8 bases and J lost 8 bases. The germline CDR1 and CDR2 sequences are LNHNV and YYDKDF (reference sequence). The CDR3 runs to 17 residues. This chain's CDR3 is CATGTAGLAGGFDIQYF. CDR3 sequence (DNA): TGTGCCACCGGGACAGCGGGACTAGCGGGAGGCTTCGACATTCAGTACTTC.

This chain uses TRBV10-3 with TRBJ2-5; TRBD2 matches at 13 bases. V dropped 10 bases and J dropped 1; count of bases not matched to a gene: 9. CDR1 is ENHRY and CDR2 is SYGVKD in the germline V gene. The CDR3 has 16 amino acids. CDR3 protein: CATRRGLAGIQETQYF. DNA for the CDR3: TGTGCCACCCGAAGGGGACTAGCGGGGATCCAAGAGACCCAGTACTTC.

In DNA form, the CDR3 reads TGCAGTGCTAGAGTAGCGACCGCCAAAAACATTCAGTACTTC. Encoded protein: CSARVATAKNIQYF. The chain links TRBV20-1 to TRBJ2-4, with a possible D match to TRBD2 (5 bases). The V end was cut by 1 base, the J end by 1 base, with 8 bases between. This CDR3 spans 14 amino acids. Germline V gene lookup returns CDR1 DFQATT and CDR2 SNEGSKA (reference sequence).